This T cell receptor (beta chain) stems from a study of T cells in localized non-small cell lung cancer. Profiling relied on immunoSEQ multiplex PCR, and the TCRdb table lists in-frame clones only, not all of them. The sample has roughly 6,000 clones, about 79% seen once. This TCR was recovered from a female donor at least 60 years old with stage II lung adenocarcinoma. The material was peripheral blood mononuclear cells, obtained before any cancer treatment.

CDR3 nucleotide sequence: TGTGCCATCAGTACCGGGACAGGGGGTCAGCCCCAGCATTTT. Translation gives CAISTGTGGQPQHF. The chain uses TRBV10-3 and TRBJ1-5; 11 positions match TRBD1. Germline CDR1 and CDR2: ENHRY and SYGVKD. The CDR3 loop spans 14 amino acids. Trimming cost V 5 bases and J 6 bases; bases outside gene matches: 3.